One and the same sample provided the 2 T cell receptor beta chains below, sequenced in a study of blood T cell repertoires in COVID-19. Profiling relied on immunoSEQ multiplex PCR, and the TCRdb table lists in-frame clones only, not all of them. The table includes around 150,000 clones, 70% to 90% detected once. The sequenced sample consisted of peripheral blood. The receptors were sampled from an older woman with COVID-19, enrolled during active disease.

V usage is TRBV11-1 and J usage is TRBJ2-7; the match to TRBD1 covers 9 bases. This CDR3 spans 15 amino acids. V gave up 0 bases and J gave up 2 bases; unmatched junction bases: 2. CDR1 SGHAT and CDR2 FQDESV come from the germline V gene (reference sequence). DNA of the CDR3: TGTGCCAGCAGCTTAGCACAGGGGGCCGCCTACGAGCAGTACTTC. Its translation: CASSLAQGAAYEQYF.

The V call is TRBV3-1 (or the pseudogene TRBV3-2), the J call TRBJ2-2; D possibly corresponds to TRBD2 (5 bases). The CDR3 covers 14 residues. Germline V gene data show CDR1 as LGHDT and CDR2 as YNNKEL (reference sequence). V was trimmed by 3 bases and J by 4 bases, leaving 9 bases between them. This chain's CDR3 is CASSQRAGTGELFF. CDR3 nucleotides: TGTGCCAGCAGCCAGAGGGCCGGCACCGGGGAGCTGTTTTTT.